The T cell receptor (beta chain) under discussion was sequenced for a study of siplizumab effects on memory and regulatory T cells. Study-level findings and limits: There were only a minor fraction of alloreactive clones that mapped to unstimulated subsets. Memory cells that were CD4+ and unstimulated gave rise to alloreactive sequences, which siplizumab significantly reduced. The study found naive T cells seemingly more diverse than memory cells and seemingly major alloresponse contributors. Siplizumab gave mappable alloreactive CD4+ clones an average Treg-derived fraction of roughly 72%, against 25% to 30% in controls.

This clone was counted a single time. Its antigen is unknown. The protocol was immunoSEQ multiplex PCR, while the TCRdb copy is restricted to in-frame clones and leaves out a portion. The sample holds 55,000 to 70,000 clones, over 90% seen once. This CDR3 is built from 20 residues. V trimming: 0 bases; J trimming: 0 bases; junction bases outside the gene matches: 14. CDR1 is SQVTM and CDR2 is ANQGSEA in the germline V gene. The sequenced sample consisted of CD8+ T cells sorted from blood. This TCR came from a human donor in good health. V and J are TRBV29-1 and TRBJ2-3, with 11 positions matching TRBD2. The DNA for the CDR3 is TGCAGCGTTGAAGATCTTGAAGCTAGCGGGAGGTCCTCTAGCACAGATACGCAGTATTTT. Protein product: CSVEDLEASGRSSSTDTQYF.